This T cell receptor (beta chain) was sequenced in a study of blood T cells in healthy people across ages (dated by TCRdb to 2014 to 2015). As for the study more broadly: In model experiments, roughly one uniquely barcoded TCR beta cDNA molecule per two T cells was captured by template switching. Using deep sequencing normalized with unique cDNA molecular identifiers, the study measured how TCR beta repertoire diversity changes with age. The donors were divided into four age groups: young (average around 15 years), middle-aged (approximately 41), aged (about 62) and long-lived (roughly 88). To avoid experimental bias, donors of different ages were spread randomly across the sequencing lanes. For two donors (one aged 18 to 29 and one aged 80 or older), the study analyzed two additional independent replicas of 1 million unique cDNA reads from the same blood draw.

V and J lose 3 bases and 4 bases, and a span of 9 bases separates them. According to the germline V gene, CDR1 reads SGHTA and CDR2 reads FQGNSA. The CDR3 covers 14 residues, taking in both the cysteine and the phenylalanine. The entry retains the CDR3 DNA only, 42 bases that are in frame from base 1. Study-wide findings and limitations: The long-lived group showed more naive CD4+ T cells, fewer expanded clones and increased TCR diversity than the aged group, suggesting age selection. Conclusive comparison of naive and antigen-experienced compartments was prevented by the profiling of bulk unsorted PBMCs. As age increased, observed TCR beta diversity per million T cells dropped in a roughly linear way, and a significant reduction was already evident by age about 40. The percentage of naive T cells measured by flow cytometry correlated strongly with observed TCR beta diversity. Donor CMV infection status was unknown, potentially confounding age-related changes in expanded clonotypes. Estimates of total diversity based on one million sequenced T cells were regarded as lower bounds and as underestimates.

The donors were roughly 39 Caucasian individuals from Russia, aged roughly 6 to 100 years, who were systemically healthy. Roughly 9 milliliters of peripheral blood were drawn from each donor into EDTA-treated Vacutainer tubes. PBMCs were isolated by Ficoll-Paque density-gradient centrifugation, with at least 6.5 million obtained per sample. Trizol reagent was used to extract total RNA from PBMCs, with at least 5.5 micrograms per sample. For every donor, an aliquot of PBMCs went through flow cytometry to measure the percentages of naive CD45RAhigh/CD27high T cells. This clonotype was seen more than once but under ten times. Its antigen is not yet known. Nothing much larger sits one base from this clone, and base qualities are not available. Library preparation used 5' RACE. Sequencing was performed on an Illumina HiSeq 2500. The second PCR ran for roughly 7 to 11 cycles and used a J-beta primer mix along with a sample-barcoded 5' primer. A template-switch 5' adaptor carrying 12 random nucleotides introduced a unique molecular identifier onto each TCR beta cDNA molecule. Each sample yielded at least 3 million CDR3-containing paired-end reads. All of the RNA was converted into first-strand cDNA using the Mint cDNA synthesis kit, with a TRBC-specific oligonucleotide serving as the primer. After uracil-DNA glycosylase treatment, a first 18-cycle PCR used universal primers M1SS and BC2_uni_R on all cDNA. The published analysis was carried out like this. Each sample was normalized by randomly selecting 1 million high-quality reads, each carrying a distinct molecular identifier. Reads with shared molecular identifiers were discarded instead of being binned into consensus sequences. MiTCR, run with a Q25 quality threshold and the strictest error-elimination algorithm, handled CDR3 identification, clonotype clustering and error correction. A nonparametric unseen species model using Euler transformation provided a lower-bound estimate of total TCR beta diversity. Starting from the raw public reads, TCRdb applied fastp trimming at Q25, assembled clones with MiXCR and retained in-frame beta chains. Every distinct CDR3 protein forms one entry, paired with its most common genes and DNA. These V and J calls originate from TCRdb's pipeline instead of the authors' own analysis. Here the sample has roughly 1.6 million distinct CDR3 sequences; about 32% occur a single time. The top ten hold about 10% of the sample.

The rearrangement combines TRBV7-2 with TRBJ2-2; the D gene cannot be named for sure. The sequence was obtained from a woman in her twenties or thirties in good health. Sequencing used blood. The nucleotides are TGTGCCAGCAGCTTGTTTCTGGGCACCGGGGAGCTGTTTTTT. This sequence encodes CASSLFLGTGELFF.